These 9 T cell receptor beta chains were sequenced from one sample in a study of beta chain features in type 1 diabetes. Expressed TCRB transcripts were sequenced after all isolated RNA was converted to cDNA. Produced via immunoSEQ multiplex PCR; TCRdb's table is partial and in-frame only. The sample has some 400,000 clones, approximately 15% seen once. Sequencing was performed on naive CD4+ T cells from blood. The receptors stem from a woman under 30 in good health.

This clone was counted a few times. The chain employs TRBV5-4 and TRBJ2-7, with 9 nucleotides matching TRBD2. The J segment lost 0 bases and the V segment lost 7 bases, leaving 5 bases of the junction unmatched. The CDR3 consists of 14 residues. Germline V gene data show CDR1 as SGHNT and CDR2 as YYREEE (reference sequence). CDR3 sequence: CASSREGSSYEQYF. Written as DNA, the CDR3 is TGTGCCAGCTCGCGGGAGGGAAGCTCCTACGAGCAGTACTTC.

This chain connects TRBV29-1 to TRBJ2-5; 7 bases line up with TRBD1. In germline, CDR1 is SQVTM, CDR2 ANQGSEA. The CDR3 consists of 12 residues. V lost 4 bases and J lost 4; bases outside the gene matches: 3. CDR3 DNA: TGCAGCGTTGGACAGGGAAGAGAGACCCAGTACTTC. Its translation: CSVGQGRETQYF.

The chain carries TRBV30 and TRBJ2-7; TRBD1 aligns across 7 bases. CDR3 size: 12 residues. Trimming took 4 bases from V and 2 from J; bases not matched to a gene: 2. Germline CDR1 and CDR2: GTSNPN and SVGIG (reference sequence). The CDR3, as DNA: TGTGCCTGGACGACAGGGACCTACGAGCAGTACTTC. Translating gives CAWTTGTYEQYF.

This clone was picked up a small number of times. One junction end disagrees with the germline gene, perhaps due to a read error. The CDR3 nucleotides are TGTGCCAGCAGCGAAGAAAGCCATAGCAATCAGCCCCAGCATTTT. It encodes CASSEESHSNQPQHF. The chain combines TRBV2 with TRBJ1-5, with D unclear. This CDR3 contains 15 residues. Germline CDR1 reads SNHLY; CDR2 reads FYNNEI.

This clone was counted once. This chain connects TRBV11-3 to TRBJ2-1; 10 positions match TRBD2. Germline trimming cut 5 bases from V and 9 bases from J; bases unmatched to any gene: 4. Germline-derived CDR1 and CDR2 are SGHNT and YENEEA. This CDR3 has 13 residues. CDR3 region: CASSPSGSGEQFF. CDR3 nucleotides: TGTGCCAGCAGCCCTAGCGGGAGTGGTGAGCAGTTCTTC.

The chain couples TRBV29-1 to TRBJ1-1; tentatively, D is TRBD1 (5 bases). Germline CDR1 SQVTM, CDR2 ANQGSEA. The CDR3 runs 12 residues. The V end was cut by 3 bases, the J end by 1 base, with 6 bases between. The CDR3, as DNA: TGCAGCGTTGACAGGGCGAACACTGAAGCTTTCTTT. This encodes CSVDRANTEAFF.

V gene TRBV7-6 combines with J gene TRBJ1-5; TRBD1 aligns across 7 bases. CDR3 length equals 13 residues. J was trimmed by 5 bases and V by 5 bases; bases with no gene match: 3. Germline CDR1 SGHVS, CDR2 FNYEAQ. CDR3 sequence (DNA): TGTGCCAGCAGCCGCGACAGGGATCAGCCCCAGCATTTT. Protein product: CASSRDRDQPQHF.

CDR3 DNA: TGCGCCAGCAGCCAAGAAAGGAGTAGCGGGAGCAACGAGCAGTACTTC. Its translation: CASSQERSSGSNEQYF. The chain couples TRBV4-1 to TRBJ2-7, with TRBD2 identical over 9 bases. The CDR3 sequence is 16 residues long. Germline CDR1 and CDR2: MGHRA and YSYEKL. V was clipped by 0 bases and J by 5 bases; unmatched bases: 8.

V usage is TRBV5-4 and J usage is TRBJ2-1, with D perhaps matching TRBD1 (6 bases). The germline gives CDR1 SGHNT, CDR2 YYREEE (reference sequence). Trimming pared 1 base from V and 1 base from J, leaving 6 bases between. CDR3 size: 14 residues. CDR3 in DNA: TGTGCCAGCAGCTTGAGGGGGTCCTACAATGAGCAGTTCTTC. Protein product: CASSLRGSYNEQFF.